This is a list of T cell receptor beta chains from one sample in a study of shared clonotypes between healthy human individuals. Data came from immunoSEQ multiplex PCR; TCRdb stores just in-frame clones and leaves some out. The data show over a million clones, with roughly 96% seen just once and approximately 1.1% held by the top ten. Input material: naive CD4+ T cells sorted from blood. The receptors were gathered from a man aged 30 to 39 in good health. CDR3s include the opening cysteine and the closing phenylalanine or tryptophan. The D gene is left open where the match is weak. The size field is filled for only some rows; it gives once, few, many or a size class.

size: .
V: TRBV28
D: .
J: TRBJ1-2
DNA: TGTGCCAGCAGTTTACGGCAGAACTATGGCTACACCTTC
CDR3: CASSLRQNYGYTF

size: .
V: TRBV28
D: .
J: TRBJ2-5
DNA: TGTGCCAGCAGTCCCGGGACGAGACAAGAGACCCAGTACTTC
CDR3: CASSPGTRQETQYF

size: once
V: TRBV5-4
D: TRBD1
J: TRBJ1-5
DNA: TGTGCCAGCAGCTTACAGGGGGCCTATCAGCCCCAGCATTTT
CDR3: CASSLQGAYQPQHF

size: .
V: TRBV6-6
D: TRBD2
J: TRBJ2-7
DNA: TGTGCCAGCAGGACTAGCGGGAGTATCTACGAGCAGTACTTC
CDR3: CASRTSGSIYEQYF

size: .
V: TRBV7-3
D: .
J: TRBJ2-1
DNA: TGTGCCAGCAGCTTGGAGGACCGAATATACAATGAGCAGTTCTTC
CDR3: CASSLEDRIYNEQFF

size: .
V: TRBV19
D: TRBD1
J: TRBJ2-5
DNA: TGTGCCAGTAGTATAGGACAGGGACAAGAGACCCAGTACTTC
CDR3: CASSIGQGQETQYF

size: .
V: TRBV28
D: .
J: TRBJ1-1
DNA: TGTGCCAGCACCACCGGACCGCAAAGCACTGAAGCTTTCTTT
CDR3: CASTTGPQSTEAFF

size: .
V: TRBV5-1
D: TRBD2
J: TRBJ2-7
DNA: TGCGCCAGCAGCTTGGGGACTAGCGGTCTGTCCTACGAGCAGTACTTC
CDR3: CASSLGTSGLSYEQYF

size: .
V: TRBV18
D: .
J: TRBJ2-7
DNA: TGTGCCAGCTCACCGTATTTGCTACGGCAGGGCGATTACGAGCAGTACTTC
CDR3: CASSPYLLRQGDYEQYF

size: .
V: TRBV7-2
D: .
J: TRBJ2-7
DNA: TGTGCCAGCAGCTTTTTTCTCTTTATGGGCTACGAGCAGTACTTC
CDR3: CASSFFLFMGYEQYF

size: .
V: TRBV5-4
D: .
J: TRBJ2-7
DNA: TGTGCCAGCAGCAAAGACAGGTTCGACGAGCAGTACTTC
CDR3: CASSKDRFDEQYF

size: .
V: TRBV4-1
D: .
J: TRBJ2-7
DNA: TGCGCCAGCAGCCATCCCCAGGGCGAGCAGTACTTC
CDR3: CASSHPQGEQYF

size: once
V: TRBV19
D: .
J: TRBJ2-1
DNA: TGTGCCAGTAGTATGGGGATCGGGGACGGTGGCTACAATGAGCAGTTCTTC
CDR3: CASSMGIGDGGYNEQFF

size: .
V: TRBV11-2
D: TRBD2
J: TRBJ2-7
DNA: TGTGCCAGCAGCCCTCTAGCGGGGGCCTACGAGCAGTACTTC
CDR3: CASSPLAGAYEQYF

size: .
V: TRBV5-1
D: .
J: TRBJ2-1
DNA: TGCGCCAGCAGCTTGACTAGTCCTTCCTACAATGAGCAGTTCTTC
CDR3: CASSLTSPSYNEQFF

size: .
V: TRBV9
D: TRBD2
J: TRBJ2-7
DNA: TGTGCCAGCAGCGTAGGACTAGCGGAGAACTACGAGCAGTACTTC
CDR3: CASSVGLAENYEQYF

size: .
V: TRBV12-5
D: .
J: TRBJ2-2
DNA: TGTGCTAGTGGTTTGGGCCAGAACACCGGGGAGCTGTTTTTT
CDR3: CASGLGQNTGELFF

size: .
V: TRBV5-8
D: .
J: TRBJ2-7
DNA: TGTGCCAGCGGGGGAGCTCCCGGGCCCCGGTACGAGCAGTACTTC
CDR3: CASGGAPGPRYEQYF

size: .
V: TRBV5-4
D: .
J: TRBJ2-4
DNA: TGTGCCAGCAGCTTAGTTTCACAGCAAAAAAACATTCAGTACTTC
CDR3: CASSLVSQQKNIQYF

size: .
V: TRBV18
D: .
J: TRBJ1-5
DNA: TGTGCCAGCTCACCCGGTAGCAATCAGCCCCAGCATTTT
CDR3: CASSPGSNQPQHF

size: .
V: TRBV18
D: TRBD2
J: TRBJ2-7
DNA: TGTGCCAGCTCGGGAGGACTAGCAGCACCCTACGAGCAGTACTTC
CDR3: CASSGGLAAPYEQYF

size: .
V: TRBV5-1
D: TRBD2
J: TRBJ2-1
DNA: TGCGCCAGCAGCTTGGGGGAGGGGTCCTACAATGAGCAGTTCTTC
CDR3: CASSLGEGSYNEQFF

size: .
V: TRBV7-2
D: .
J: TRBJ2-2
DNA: TGTGCCAGCAGCTTACCGACTTCCACCGGGGAGCTGTTTTTT
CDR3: CASSLPTSTGELFF

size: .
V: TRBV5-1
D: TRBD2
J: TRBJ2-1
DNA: TGCGCCAGCAGGAAGCGGGAGGGCATTTACAATGAGCAGTTCTTC
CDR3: CASRKREGIYNEQFF

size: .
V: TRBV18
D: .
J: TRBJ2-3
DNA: TGTGCCAGCTCACCCCAGGTGAGGGATACGCAGTATTTT
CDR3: CASSPQVRDTQYF

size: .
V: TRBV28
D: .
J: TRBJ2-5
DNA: TGTGCCAGCAGTCCCCCCGGGGGGACCCAGTACTTC
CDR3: CASSPPGGTQYF

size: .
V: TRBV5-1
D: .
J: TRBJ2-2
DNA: TGCGCCAGCAGCTTGGATTTTATGGGGGAAGGCGGGGAGCTGTTTTTT
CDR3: CASSLDFMGEGGELFF

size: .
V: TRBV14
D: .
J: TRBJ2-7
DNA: TGTGCCAGCAGCCAAGACCATCTAAAGCAGTACTTC
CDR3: CASSQDHLKQYF

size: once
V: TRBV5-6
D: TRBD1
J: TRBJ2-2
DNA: TGTGCCAGCAGCTTGAGACAGGGTGTTGGGGAGCTGTTTTTT
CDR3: CASSLRQGVGELFF

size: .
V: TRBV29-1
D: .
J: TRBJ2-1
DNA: TGCAGCGTTGTGCGGGACTCCTACAATGAGCAGTTCTTC
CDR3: CSVVRDSYNEQFF

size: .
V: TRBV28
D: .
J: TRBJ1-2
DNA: TGTGCCAGTCAGACCGGAGGCTATGGCTACACCTTC
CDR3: CASQTGGYGYTF

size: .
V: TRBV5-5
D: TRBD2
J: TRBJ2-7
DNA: TGTGCCAGCAGCTGGACTAGCGCGGACGAGCAGTACTTC
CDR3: CASSWTSADEQYF

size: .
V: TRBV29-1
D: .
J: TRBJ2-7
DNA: TGCAGCGTTGTTCAGATTTACGAGCAGTACTTC
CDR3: CSVVQIYEQYF

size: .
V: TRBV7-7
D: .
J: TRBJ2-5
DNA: TGTGCCAGCAGCTGGGACTTGAAAGAGACCCAGTACTTC
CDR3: CASSWDLKETQYF

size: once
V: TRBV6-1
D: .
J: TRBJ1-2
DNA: TGTGCCAGCAGTGAATGGAACCAGGGGTACTATGGCTACACCTTC
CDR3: CASSEWNQGYYGYTF

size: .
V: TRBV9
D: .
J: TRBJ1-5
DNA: TGTGCCAGCAGCCAAACGGCGGTATTTCAGCCCCAGCATTTT
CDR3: CASSQTAVFQPQHF

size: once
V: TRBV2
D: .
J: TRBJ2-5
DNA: TGTGCCAGCTCTAGGACAAAAGAGACCCAGTACTTC
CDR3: CASSRTKETQYF